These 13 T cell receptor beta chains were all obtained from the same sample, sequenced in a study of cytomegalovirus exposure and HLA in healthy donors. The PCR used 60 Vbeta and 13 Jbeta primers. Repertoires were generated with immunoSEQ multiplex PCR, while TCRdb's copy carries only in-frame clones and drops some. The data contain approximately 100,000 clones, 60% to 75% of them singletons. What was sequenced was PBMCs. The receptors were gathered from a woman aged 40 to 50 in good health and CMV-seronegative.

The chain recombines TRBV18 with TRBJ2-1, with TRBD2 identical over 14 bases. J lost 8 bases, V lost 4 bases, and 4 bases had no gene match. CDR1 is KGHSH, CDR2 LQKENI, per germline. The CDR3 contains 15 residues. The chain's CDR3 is CASSRPGLAGDEQFF. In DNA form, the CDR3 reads TGTGCCAGCTCACGCCCGGGACTAGCGGGAGATGAGCAGTTCTTC.

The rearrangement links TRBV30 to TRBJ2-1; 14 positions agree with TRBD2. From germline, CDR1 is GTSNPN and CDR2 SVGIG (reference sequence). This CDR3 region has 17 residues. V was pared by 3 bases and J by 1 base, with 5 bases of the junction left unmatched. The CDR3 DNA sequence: TGTGCCTGGAGAGGGACTAGCGGGAGAAGGTCCTACAATGAGCAGTTCTTC. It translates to CAWRGTSGRRSYNEQFF.

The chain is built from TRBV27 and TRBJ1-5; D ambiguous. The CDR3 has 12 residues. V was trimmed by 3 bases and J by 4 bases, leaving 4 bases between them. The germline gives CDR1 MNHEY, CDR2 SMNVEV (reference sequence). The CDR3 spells CASSFFNQPQHF. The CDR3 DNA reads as TGTGCCAGCAGTTTCTTTAATCAGCCCCAGCATTTT.

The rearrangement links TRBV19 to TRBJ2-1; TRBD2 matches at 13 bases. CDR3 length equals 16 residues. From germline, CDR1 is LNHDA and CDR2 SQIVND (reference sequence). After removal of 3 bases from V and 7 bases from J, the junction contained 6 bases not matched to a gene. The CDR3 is CASSITGLAGKNEQFF. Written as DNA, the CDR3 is TGTGCCAGTAGTATCACGGGACTAGCGGGGAAGAATGAGCAGTTCTTC.

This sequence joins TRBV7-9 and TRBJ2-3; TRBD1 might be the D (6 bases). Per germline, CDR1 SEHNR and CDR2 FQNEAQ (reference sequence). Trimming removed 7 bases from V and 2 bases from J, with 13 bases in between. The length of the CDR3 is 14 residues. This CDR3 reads CASTQGGFTDTQYF. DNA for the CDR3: TGTGCCAGCACCCAAGGGGGTTTCACAGATACGCAGTATTTT.

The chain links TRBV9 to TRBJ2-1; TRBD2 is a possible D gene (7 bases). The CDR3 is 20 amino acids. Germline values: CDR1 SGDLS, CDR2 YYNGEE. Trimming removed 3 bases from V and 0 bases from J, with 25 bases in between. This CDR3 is CASSGRHSRSGTSSYNEQFF. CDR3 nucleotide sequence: TGTGCCAGCAGCGGCAGACATAGCAGGAGCGGGACAAGCTCCTACAATGAGCAGTTCTTC. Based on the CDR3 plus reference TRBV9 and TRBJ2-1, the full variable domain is DSGVTQTPKHLITATGQRVTLRCSPRSGDLSVYWYQQSLDQGLQFLIQYYNGEERAKGNILERFSAQQFPDLHSELNLSSLELGDSALYFCASSGRHSRSGTSSYNEQFFGPGTRLTVL.

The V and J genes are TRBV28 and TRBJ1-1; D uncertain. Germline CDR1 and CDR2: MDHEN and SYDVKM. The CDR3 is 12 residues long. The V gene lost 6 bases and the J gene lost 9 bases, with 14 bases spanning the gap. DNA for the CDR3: TGTGCCAGCAGCTCTACGGAGTTTCAAGCTTTCTTT. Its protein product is CASSSTEFQAFF.

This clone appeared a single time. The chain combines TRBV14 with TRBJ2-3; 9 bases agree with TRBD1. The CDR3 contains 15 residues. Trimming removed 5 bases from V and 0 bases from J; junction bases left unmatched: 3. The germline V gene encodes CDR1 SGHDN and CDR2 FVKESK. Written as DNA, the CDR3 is TGTGCCAGCAGCGGGACAGGGATGAGCACAGATACGCAGTATTTT. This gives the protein CASSGTGMSTDTQYF.

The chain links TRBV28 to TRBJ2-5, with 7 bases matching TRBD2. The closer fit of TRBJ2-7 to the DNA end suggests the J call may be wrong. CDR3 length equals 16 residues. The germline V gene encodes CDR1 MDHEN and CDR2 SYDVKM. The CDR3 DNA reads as TGTGCCAGCAGTTCTACCGGTGGGACTACCCCCTACGAGCAGTACTTC. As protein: CASSSTGGTTPYEQYF.

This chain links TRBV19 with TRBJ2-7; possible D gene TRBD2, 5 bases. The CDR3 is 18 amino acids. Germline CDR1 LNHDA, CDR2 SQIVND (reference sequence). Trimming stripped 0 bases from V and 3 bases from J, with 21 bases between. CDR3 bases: TGTGCCAGTAGTATAGATGACACCCTCCGGGATCCAATCTACGAGCAGTACTTC. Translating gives CASSIDDTLRDPIYEQYF.

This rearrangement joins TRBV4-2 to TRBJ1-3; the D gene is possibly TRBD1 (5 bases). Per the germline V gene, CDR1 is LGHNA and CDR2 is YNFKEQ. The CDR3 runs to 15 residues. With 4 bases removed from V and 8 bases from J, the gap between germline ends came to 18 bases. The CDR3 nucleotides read TGTGCCAGCAGCCCACCCGGGGGACGTCCAGACACCATATATTTT. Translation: CASSPPGGRPDTIYF.

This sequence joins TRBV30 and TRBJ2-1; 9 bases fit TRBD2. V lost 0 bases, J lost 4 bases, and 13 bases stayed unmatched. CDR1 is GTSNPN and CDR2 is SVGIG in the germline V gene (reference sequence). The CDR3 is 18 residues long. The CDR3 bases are TGTGCCTGGAGTGTGGTTGGGGGCGGGAGGGCCAGTTACAATGAGCAGTTCTTC. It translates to CAWSVVGGGRASYNEQFF.

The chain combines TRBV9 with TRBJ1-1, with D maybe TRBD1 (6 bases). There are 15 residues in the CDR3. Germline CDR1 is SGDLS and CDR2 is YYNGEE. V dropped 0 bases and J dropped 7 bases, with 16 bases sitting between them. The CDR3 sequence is CASSVESQGRGEAFF. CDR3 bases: TGTGCCAGCAGCGTAGAATCCCAGGGGAGGGGTGAAGCTTTCTTT.